In its sample, the clone carrying this T cell receptor (beta chain) was seen once. The antigen is not known. This sample's treatment: some 19 received Ad26.COV2.S at low or high dose, single or two shots; 5 received placebo; per-sample allocation not given. Sampling was performed 63 days after the first vaccine or placebo injection. The germline CDR1 and CDR2 sequences are SGHRS and YFSETQ. The CDR3 consists of 14 residues. Trimming removed 0 bases at V and 3 bases at J, with 9 bases between. This sample stems from a study of Ad26.COV2.S vaccination and SARS-CoV-2 variants. Study background: Within the COV1001 Ad26.COV2.S trial arm, the donor was enrolled. Administration of Ad26.COV2.S was intramuscular, either once or twice 56 days apart.

Whole-study findings and limits: Considerable breadth of spike-specific CD8+ and CD4+ T cell responses has reportedly been documented following vaccination.

The assay was immunoSEQ multiplex PCR, and TCRdb's table has in-frame clones only and misses some. The sample lists around 300,000 clones; 86% were seen once. This clonotype was sampled from a person between 18 and 60 years old who received the Ad26.COV2.S COVID-19 vaccine or a placebo. V and J are TRBV5-1 and TRBJ1-1; maybe TRBD1 (5 bases). The sample was peripheral blood, taken in a trial of Ad26.COV2.S vaccine versus placebo. The CDR3 DNA is TGCGCCAGCAGCTTGGTAGGGACCCACACTGAAGCTTTCTTT. Residues: CASSLVGTHTEAFF.